The present entry profiles one T cell receptor beta chain with its context. What this receptor recognizes is not known. No base qualities exist here, and no much larger clone lies one base off it. The CDR3 contains 15 residues, cysteine and phenylalanine counted. Just CDR3 DNA is preserved here, 45 bases in frame from base 1. The germline V gene (reference sequence) sets CDR1 to LNHDA and CDR2 to SQIVND. V has 4 bases trimmed and J has 0 bases trimmed; junction bases matching no gene number 3. Genomic DNA underwent TCRB CDR3 sequencing using the immunoSEQ assay. As for the original processing: Only a few patient CD8+ clones larger than 1% matched published virus-specific TCRB sequences when compared against them. Only productive TCRB rearrangements were included in the analyses. Clonality was calculated as a Shannon entropy-based productive clonality index, and a clone was defined by a unique TCRB CDR3 sequence. Repertoire overlap for a pair of samples was computed from each clone's template counts relative to total templates per sample. Flow cytometry-measured V-gene usage correlated with V-gene usage from TCRB sequencing, with a Spearman r of less than 0.65. TCRdb stores this immuneACCESS table with in-frame sequences only. Part of the clones is absent; in the studies checked, under half of the shortfall reflects unresolved V genes, and no reason is known for the rest. From that table come the V and J calls and clone size; the DNA was used to work out D and trimming. The sample has about 14,000 clones on record, 77% of them singletons. The leading ten clones occupy more than 15% of the sample.

Positive magnetic bead selection on an AutoMACS was used to isolate CD4+ and CD8+ cells, with flow cytometry used to check purity. Initial screening for clonal expansions relied on flow cytometry with a TCR V beta antibody panel, after which sorted CD8+ fractions underwent TCRB deep sequencing for characterization. Peripheral blood mononuclear cells were obtained using density gradient separation with Ficoll-Paque PLUS. DNA from CD4-enriched, CD8-enriched or PBMC samples was extracted using Nucleospin Tissue or Tissue XS kits and then quantified on a Qubit 2.0 fluorometer. The data derive from a study of somatic mutations in cytotoxic T cells in rheumatoid arthritis listed by TCRdb under 2017. About the full investigation: Patient peripheral blood (around 30 ml EDTA) was drawn right after diagnosis and before any treatment started. The study asked whether expanded CD8+ T-cell clones in newly diagnosed, untreated rheumatoid arthritis carry somatic mutations, and used TCRB deep sequencing to characterize clonality. TCRB deep sequencing was performed for roughly 66 rheumatoid arthritis patients and 15 to 20 healthy controls. Sorted V beta1+ cells also underwent TCRB sequencing, and some V beta antibody-stained T-cell populations were flow-sorted at nearly 100% purity on a FACSAria II or Sony SH800. Patient and control groups had essentially identical median ages. Overall study results and their limits: Rheumatoid arthritis patients and age-matched healthy controls did not significantly differ in CD8+ T-cell clonality. No adjustment for multiple comparisons was made for the slight TRBV07 underrepresentation in patients. In about an eighth of the roughly 65 patients the largest CD8+ clone exceeded 20% of CD8+ cells, and several identical CD8+ TCRB sequences were shared between blood and synovial fluid. Healthy controls showed no age-related increase in CD8+ clonality, whereas patients did (Spearman r ≈ 0.5). Viral specificity could not be ruled out by absence from virus-specific databases, and the antigen targets of the expanded CD8+ clones remained unknown.

The sequenced sample was CD8+ T cells sorted from blood. The chain joins TRBV19 to TRBJ2-7; 10 bases in between match TRBD1. This TCR came from an adult with rheumatoid arthritis. The sequenced DNA is TGTGCCAGTAGTAGGGACAGGGGTAGCTCCTACGAGCAGTACTTC. This encodes CASSRDRGSSYEQYF.